This TCR beta chain was captured by sequencing in a study of neoadjuvant anti-PD-1 for oral cavity cancer. Turning to the study itself: Around day 43, patients without progression received a fourth nivolumab dose before surgery.

The CDR3 extends over 15 amino acids. Germline values: CDR1 MRHNA, CDR2 SNTAGT. V shed 2 bases and J 3 bases; nucleotides not matched to a gene: 4. TCRdb keeps only in-frame clones here, not all; method: immunoSEQ multiplex PCR. Among tens of thousands of clones listed, under 85% were seen once. The V gene is TRBV6-4, the J gene TRBJ1-2, with 9 bases fitting TRBD1. Sequenced material: PBMCs, taken before nivolumab (anti-PD-1) treatment. This receptor was obtained from a person aged 35 to 85 with oral cavity squamous cell carcinoma. CDR3 in amino acids: CASSDPGQGDYGYTF. The CDR3 bases are TGTGCCAGCAGTGACCCGGGACAGGGAGACTATGGCTACACCTTC.